The rows below give T cell receptor beta chains drawn from one sample of a study of cytomegalovirus exposure and HLA in healthy donors. This table comes from immunoSEQ multiplex PCR, and its TCRdb copy is limited to in-frame clones, with some not included. The profile covers approximately 150,000 clones, with roughly 80% appearing a single time and approximately 15% taken by the ten largest. The sequenced material came from PBMCs. The receptors come from a woman between 40 and 55 years old in good health and CMV-seronegative. Both conserved end residues are trimmed from each CDR3. Fields, in order: V gene, CDR3 protein.

TRBV7-9	SSSPPGTGGNEQF
TRBV10-3	ANQAGGTDTQY
TRBV6-6	ASSYRGETQY
TRBV4-1	ASSQDQYFDRGPTAYNSPLH
TRBV5-4	ASSPRTSAYQETQY
TRBV6-1	ASRGTGRTEAF
TRBV7-3	ASSSQPGGPYNEQF
TRBV19	ASSWDRSGEQY
TRBV2	ASSGQGNEKLF
TRBV30	AWKYTGWHGTEAF
TRBV7-9	ASSLSPTGGTIY
TRBV5-4	ASSLDNDRPRH
TRBV11-1	ASTQGAGVGYTGELF
TRBV28	ASMPAGISYEQY
TRBV5-8	ASSPLRGSGNTIY
TRBV20-1	SAEAGTEAF
TRBV6-1	ASSEAGGEGREQF
TRBV6-1	ASRTQGNQPQH
TRBV7-3	ASSFLSGTGLGTGELF
TRBV7-2	ASSLYSEAF
TRBV2	ASFAPGEGAF
TRBV9	ASSVTAGPLEQF
TRBV28	ASNLGQGALTEAF
TRBV7-3	ASSPTGSGTQY
TRBV27	ASSTGYEQY
TRBV7-2	ASSPGGTSSDTQY
TRBV19	ASSSPRSGRAGDTQY
TRBV13	ASSDAGGPRNEQY
TRBV4-3	ASSQDTSGVRQLF
TRBV21-1	ASWTSKDDEQF
TRBV4-3	ASSPDRAYEQY
TRBV18	ASSPTGGLTDTQY
TRBV6-1	ASRAGTGASDTQY
TRBV11-3	ASQGLGFETQY
TRBV18	ASSPKTGTFATNEKLF
TRBV29-1	SVERGAMRETQY
TRBV28	ASSSSGQETQY
TRBV6-5	ASSTVDTQY
TRBV28	ASSLGVTEAF
TRBV19	ASRSRTANTEAF
TRBV4-2	ASSQGRQGNQPQH
TRBV7-2	ASSTSGDSYEQY
TRBV7-9	SSSLQGAGTEAF
TRBV4-1	ASSQGNEQY
TRBV19	ASSPIGDNYQPQH
TRBV29-1	SVRLAGIGNEQF
TRBV4-3	ASSQENGIGYT
TRBV27	ASSRGTGTF
TRBV27	ASSYGAGGGYEQY
TRBV14	ASSQAEGGSVTNEKLF